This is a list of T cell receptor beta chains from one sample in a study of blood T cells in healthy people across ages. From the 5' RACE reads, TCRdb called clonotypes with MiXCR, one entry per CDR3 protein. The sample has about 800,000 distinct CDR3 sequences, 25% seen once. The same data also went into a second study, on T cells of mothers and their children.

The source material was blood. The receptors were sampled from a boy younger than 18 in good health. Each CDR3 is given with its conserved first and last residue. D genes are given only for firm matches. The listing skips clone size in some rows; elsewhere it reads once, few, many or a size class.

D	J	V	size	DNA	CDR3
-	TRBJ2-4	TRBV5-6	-	TGTGCCAGCAGCCCCTGGGGTCGAAGTATCTACTTC	CASSPWGRSIYF
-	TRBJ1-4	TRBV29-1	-	TGCAGCGTTGTACTAGCAGCAACTAATGAAAAACTGTTTTTT	CSVVLAATNEKLFF
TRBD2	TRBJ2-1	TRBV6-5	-	TGTGCCAGCAGTTACGGCGGGAGTTTGGGGAATGAGCAGTTCTTC	CASSYGGSLGNEQFF
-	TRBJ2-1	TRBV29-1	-	TGCAGCGTTGAAAGGGCTCTGAATGAGCAGTTCTTC	CSVERALNEQFF
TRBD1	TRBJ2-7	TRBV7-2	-	TGTGCCAGCAGCTTAGCGGGGACAGGGTTCGAGCAGTACTTC	CASSLAGTGFEQYF
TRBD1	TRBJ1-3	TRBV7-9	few	TGTGCCAGCAGCCCGGGACAGGGGGCCTCTGGAAACACCATATATTTT	CASSPGQGASGNTIYF
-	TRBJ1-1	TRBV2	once	TGTGCCAGCAGCGAAATGTCCAGGGCGGGGACTGAAGCTTTCTTT	CASSEMSRAGTEAFF
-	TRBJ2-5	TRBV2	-	TGTGCCAGCAGTGGGGACTTCCAAGAGACCCAGTACTTC	CASSGDFQETQYF
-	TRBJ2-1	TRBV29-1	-	TGCAGCGTTCCATCGAGCGATTTACGCTCCTACAATGAGCAGTTCTTC	CSVPSSDLRSYNEQFF
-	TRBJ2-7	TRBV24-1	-	TGTGCCACCAGAGGGACTGGCGGGGACGAGCAGTACTTC	CATRGTGGDEQYF
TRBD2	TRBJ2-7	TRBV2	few	TGTGCCAGCAGTACTAGCGGGGGGGCCGAGTACGAGCAGTACTTC	CASSTSGGAEYEQYF
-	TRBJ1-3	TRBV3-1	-	TGTGCCAGCAGCCGCCCCGCAGGACTGGAGGGCCCAGACTCTGGAAACACCATATATTTT	CASSRPAGLEGPDSGNTIYF
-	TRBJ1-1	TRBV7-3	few	TGTGCCAGCAGCTTAAATTTGGGCCGGAACACTGAAGCTTTCTTT	CASSLNLGRNTEAFF
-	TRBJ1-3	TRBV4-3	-	TGCGCCAGCAGCCAAGATCCGCCCGGGGACTCTGGAAACACCATATATTTT	CASSQDPPGDSGNTIYF
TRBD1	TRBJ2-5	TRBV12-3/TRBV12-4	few	TGTGCCAGCAGTTTTCGGGACAGACCAGAGACCCAGTACTTC	CASSFRDRPETQYF
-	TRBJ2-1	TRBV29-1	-	TGCAGCGTTGATGGGAACTCCTACAATGAGCAGTTCTTC	CSVDGNSYNEQFF
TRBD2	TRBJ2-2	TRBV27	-	TGTGCCAGCAGTTTATTGGGGACTAGCGGGAGCGGGGAGCTGTTTTTT	CASSLLGTSGSGELFF